Included here is one T cell receptor (beta chain) sequence, with context. Only in-frame clones appear in the TCRdb table, and some are missing; sequencing was by immunoSEQ multiplex PCR. Found here are around 300,000 clones, about four fifths of them singletons; the top ten hold roughly 10%. The data originate from a study of blood T cell repertoires in COVID-19. Between the trimmed V and J ends, which lost 5 bases and 4 bases, there was a span of 14 bases. Looked up from germline, CDR1 is SGHTA and CDR2 is FQGTGA. The CDR3 runs 14 residues. This clonotype was sampled from a woman aged 45-65 years who had recovered from COVID-19. The rearrangement uses TRBV7-3 and TRBJ1-1, with TRBD1 as a possible D gene (5 bases). Sequences were obtained from peripheral blood. CDR3 region: CASSNYGGITEAFF. CDR3 in DNA: TGTGCCAGCAGCAACTATGGGGGGATCACTGAAGCTTTCTTT.